These 6 T cell receptor beta chains were sequenced from one sample in a study of T-cell memory formation after mild COVID-19. One entry per CDR3 protein, called by TCRdb with MiXCR from the 5' RACE reads. The sample holds about 160,000 distinct CDR3 sequences, 25% to 40% seen once. Sequenced: PBMCs or a T cell subset sorted from them (not recorded which). All receptors come from an adult woman who had mild COVID-19 (a few samples of this study predate the infection). Cell type and time point are not known.

The rearrangement joins TRBV30 to TRBJ1-1, with D possibly matching TRBD1 (5 bases). Trimming pared 2 bases from V and 0 bases from J, leaving 7 bases between. The CDR3 extends over 13 amino acids. Germline lookup yields CDR1 GTSNPN and CDR2 SVGIG (reference sequence). The CDR3 nucleotides read TGTGCCTGGAGTCTAGGGGTGAACACTGAAGCTTTCTTT. This translates into CAWSLGVNTEAFF.

In its sample, this clonotype was seen once. The genes are TRBV2 and TRBJ1-1; D remains unclear. The CDR3 length is 13 residues. Per germline, CDR1 SNHLY and CDR2 FYNNEI. V was shortened by 11 bases and J by 0 bases, with 13 bases between the two germline ends. For the CDR3, the DNA is TGTGCCGCAGCTCAAACCATGAACACTGAAGCTTTCTTT. Residues: CAAAQTMNTEAFF.

The CDR3 is CATTQGRTEAFF. Here the CDR3 DNA reads TGTGCCACCACACAGGGGAGGACTGAAGCTTTCTTT. The rearrangement joins TRBV24-1 to TRBJ1-1, with 7 bases aligning to TRBD1. Germline V gene sequence: CDR1 KGHDR, CDR2 SFDVKD. The CDR3 has 12 residues. Trimming cost V 8 bases and J 5 bases; bases outside gene matches: 4.

This clonotype was recorded a few times. V usage is TRBV7-9 and J usage is TRBJ2-3, with unresolved D. CDR1 is SEHNR, CDR2 FQNEAQ, per germline (reference sequence). V gave up 4 bases and J gave up 2 bases, with 7 bases separating them. The CDR3 length is 13 residues. CDR3 coding DNA: TGTGCCAGCAGCTCGGACCCCACAGATACGCAGTATTTT. Encoded protein: CASSSDPTDTQYF.

This chain uses TRBV19 with TRBJ1-4; D possibly corresponds to TRBD1 (5 bases). V was cut by 5 bases and J by 7 bases, with 14 bases left in between. This CDR3 region has 14 residues. The germline gives CDR1 LNHDA, CDR2 SQIVND (reference sequence). The CDR3 reads CASSPGARVEKLFF. The CDR3 DNA is TGTGCCAGTAGTCCTGGGGCGCGTGTTGAAAAACTGTTTTTT.

The chain carries TRBV12-3 or TRBV12-4 and TRBJ2-2; 7 nucleotides line up with TRBD1. V trimming: 5 bases; J trimming: 7 bases; junction bases outside the gene matches: 10. This CDR3 has 15 amino acids. In DNA, the CDR3 is TGTGCCAGCAGTCCCGAATCCGGGACAGACGGGGAGCTGTTTTTT. It encodes CASSPESGTDGELFF.